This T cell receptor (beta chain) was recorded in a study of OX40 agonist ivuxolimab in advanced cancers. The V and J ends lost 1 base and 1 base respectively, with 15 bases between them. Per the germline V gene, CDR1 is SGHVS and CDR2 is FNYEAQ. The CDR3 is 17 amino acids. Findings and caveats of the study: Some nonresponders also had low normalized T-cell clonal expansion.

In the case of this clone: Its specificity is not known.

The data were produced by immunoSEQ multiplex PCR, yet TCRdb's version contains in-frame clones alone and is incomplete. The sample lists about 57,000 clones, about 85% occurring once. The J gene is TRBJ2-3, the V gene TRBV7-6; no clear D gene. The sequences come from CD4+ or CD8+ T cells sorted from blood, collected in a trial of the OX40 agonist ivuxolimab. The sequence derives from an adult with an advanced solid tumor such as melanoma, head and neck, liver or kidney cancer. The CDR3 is CASSLEDPYGGTDTQYF. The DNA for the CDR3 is TGTGCCAGCAGCTTAGAAGACCCCTACGGCGGCACAGATACGCAGTATTTT.